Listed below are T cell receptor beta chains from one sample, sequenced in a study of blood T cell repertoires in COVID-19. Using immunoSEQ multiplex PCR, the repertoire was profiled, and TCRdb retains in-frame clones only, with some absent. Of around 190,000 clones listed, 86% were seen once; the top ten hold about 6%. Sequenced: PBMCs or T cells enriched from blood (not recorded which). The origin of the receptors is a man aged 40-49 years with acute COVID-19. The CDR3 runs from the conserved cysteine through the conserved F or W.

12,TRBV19,CASSQGSETQYF
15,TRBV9,CASSIQGAANYGYTF
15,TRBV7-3,CASSLSGRRVDEQFF
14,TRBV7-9,CASSLADRATEAFF
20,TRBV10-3,CAISESILPPSAPRNNEQFF
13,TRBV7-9,CATSVSGDNEQFF
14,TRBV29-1,CSVDSGTQGRGYTF
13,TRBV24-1,CATSRSGGYGYTF
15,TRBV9,CASSTETGGGYGYTF
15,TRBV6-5,CASSPPDRGLETQYF
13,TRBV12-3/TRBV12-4,CASSLDRAYEQYF
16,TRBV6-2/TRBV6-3,CASSYLIHVGEGGYTF
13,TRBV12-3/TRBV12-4,CASSGSGTYEQYF
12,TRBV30,CAWVPGVTEAFF
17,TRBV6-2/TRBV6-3,CASSRLAGGLSTGELFF
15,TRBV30,CAWSETSGNSNEQFF
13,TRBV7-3,CASSPAGLAPQYF
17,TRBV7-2,CASSLSPSGTSTDTQYF
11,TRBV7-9,CAGSSINEQFF
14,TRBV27,CASSRTGDGTEAFF
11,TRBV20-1,CSAPSVGELFF
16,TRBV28,CASQIPPGQGNYGYTF
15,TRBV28,CASSDRDREADTQYF
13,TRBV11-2,CASRPDSNYGYTF
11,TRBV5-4,CASSRYYEQYF
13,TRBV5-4,CASSPAGNTEAFF